This T cell receptor (beta chain) was sequenced in a study of PD-1 blockade in classical Hodgkin lymphoma. Time point defined: newly diagnosed, previously untreated cHL patient sample. Investigators obtained CD8+ T cells from thawed PBMCs by magnetic negative selection. Germline values: CDR1 MNHEY, CDR2 SMNVEV (reference sequence). The CDR3 length is 15 residues. The junction had 6 bases not matched to a gene; V was cut back by 2 bases and J by 6 bases. Clones were read by immunoSEQ multiplex PCR, and TCRdb kept only the in-frame ones, dropping some. The sample contains roughly 21,000 clones, around nine tenths of which appear only once. Notes on this clone: Its target is unknown.

Study-wide points: Whatever underlies the repertoire differences (possibly disease activity or prior therapy) remains undefined. As was reported, newly diagnosed patients showed lower baseline TCR diversity than healthy donors did.

The chain combines TRBV27 with TRBJ2-2, with 7 bases matching TRBD2. The specimen was CD8+ T cells from blood. This clonotype was obtained from a human donor with classical Hodgkin lymphoma. The CDR3 sequence: CASSLMREIPGELFF. CDR3 nucleotides: TGTGCCAGCAGTTTAATGCGGGAGATACCCGGGGAGCTGTTTTTT.